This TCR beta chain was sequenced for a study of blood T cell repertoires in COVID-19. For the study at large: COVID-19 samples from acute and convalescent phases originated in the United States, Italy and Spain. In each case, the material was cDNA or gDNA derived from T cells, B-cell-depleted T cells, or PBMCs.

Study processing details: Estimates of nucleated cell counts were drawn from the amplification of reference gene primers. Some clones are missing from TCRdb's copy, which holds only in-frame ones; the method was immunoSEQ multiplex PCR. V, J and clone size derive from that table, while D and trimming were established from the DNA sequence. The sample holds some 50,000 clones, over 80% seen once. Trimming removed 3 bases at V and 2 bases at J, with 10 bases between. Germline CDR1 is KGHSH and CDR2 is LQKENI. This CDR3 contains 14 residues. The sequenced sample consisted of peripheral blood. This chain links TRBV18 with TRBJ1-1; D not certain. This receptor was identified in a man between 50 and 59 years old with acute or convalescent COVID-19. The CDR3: CASSPRQANTEAFF. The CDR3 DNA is TGTGCCAGCTCACCCCGGCAGGCCAACACTGAAGCTTTCTTT.